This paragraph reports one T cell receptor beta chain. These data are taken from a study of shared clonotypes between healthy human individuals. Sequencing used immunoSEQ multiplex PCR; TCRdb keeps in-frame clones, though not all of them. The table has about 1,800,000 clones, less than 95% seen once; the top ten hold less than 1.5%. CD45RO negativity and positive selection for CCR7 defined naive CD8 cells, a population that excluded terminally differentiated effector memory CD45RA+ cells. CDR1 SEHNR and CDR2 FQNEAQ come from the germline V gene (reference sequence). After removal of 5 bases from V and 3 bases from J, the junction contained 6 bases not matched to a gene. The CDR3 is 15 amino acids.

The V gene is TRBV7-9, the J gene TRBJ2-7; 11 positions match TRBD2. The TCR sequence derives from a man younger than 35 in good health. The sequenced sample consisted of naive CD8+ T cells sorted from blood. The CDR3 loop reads CASSATSGSLYEQYF. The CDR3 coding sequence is TGTGCCAGCAGCGCCACTAGCGGGAGTCTCTACGAGCAGTACTTC.